These T cell receptor beta chains were read from a single sample in a study of T cell responses to AZD1222 COVID-19 vaccine. Profiled with immunoSEQ multiplex PCR; TCRdb holds only in-frame clones, not every one. Found here are about 120,000 clones, just over 85% of them singletons; the top ten hold about 19%. The starting material was peripheral blood, obtained on day 0 of MenACWY control vaccination. Receptors originate from an adult in good health. The CDR3 runs from the conserved cysteine through the conserved F or W. The D gene is left open where the match is weak. The size entry is marked missing in some rows and otherwise reads once, few, many or a size class.

clone_size: -
cdr3_length: 15
v_call: TRBV19
d_call: -
j_call: TRBJ2-7
cdr3_nt: TGTGCCAGTAAGAGGGGCCCCGGTAGCTCCTACGAGCAGTACTTC
cdr3_aa: CASKRGPGSSYEQYF

clone_size: -
cdr3_length: 14
v_call: TRBV7-3
d_call: TRBD2
j_call: TRBJ2-5
cdr3_nt: TGTGCCAGCAGCGCGACTAGCGGCGGGGAGACCCAGTACTTC
cdr3_aa: CASSATSGGETQYF

clone_size: -
cdr3_length: 12
v_call: TRBV28
d_call: -
j_call: TRBJ2-1
cdr3_nt: TGTGCCAGCAGTTTTCCAGGGGATGAGCAGTTCTTC
cdr3_aa: CASSFPGDEQFF

clone_size: -
cdr3_length: 15
v_call: TRBV9
d_call: TRBD1
j_call: TRBJ1-3
cdr3_nt: TGTGCCAGCAGCCCCACAGGGGTCGCCGGAAACACCATATATTTT
cdr3_aa: CASSPTGVAGNTIYF

clone_size: -
cdr3_length: 14
v_call: TRBV29-1
d_call: -
j_call: TRBJ1-1
cdr3_nt: TGCAGCGTTTCTCCTCACGGGGGCCGCACTGAAGCTTTCTTT
cdr3_aa: CSVSPHGGRTEAFF

clone_size: -
cdr3_length: 12
v_call: TRBV7-9
d_call: -
j_call: TRBJ2-7
cdr3_nt: TGTGCCAGCAGCTTAGTATACCACGAGCAGTACTTC
cdr3_aa: CASSLVYHEQYF

clone_size: -
cdr3_length: 14
v_call: TRBV7-8
d_call: TRBD1
j_call: TRBJ2-5
cdr3_nt: TGTGCCAGCAGCTGGGACAGGCGGAATCCGACCCAGTACTTC
cdr3_aa: CASSWDRRNPTQYF

clone_size: -
cdr3_length: 14
v_call: TRBV25-1
d_call: -
j_call: TRBJ2-5
cdr3_nt: TGTGCCAGCAGTAGCTCAGGGCGTCAAGAGACCCAGTACTTC
cdr3_aa: CASSSSGRQETQYF

clone_size: -
cdr3_length: 15
v_call: TRBV10-2
d_call: TRBD1
j_call: TRBJ1-3
cdr3_nt: TGCGCCAGTCCGGGACAGCCGAGCTCTGGAAACACCATATATTTT
cdr3_aa: CASPGQPSSGNTIYF

clone_size: -
cdr3_length: 15
v_call: TRBV4-1
d_call: TRBD1
j_call: TRBJ1-4
cdr3_nt: TGCGCCAGCAGCCATCCGACAGGGAATTATGAAAAACTGTTTTTT
cdr3_aa: CASSHPTGNYEKLFF

clone_size: -
cdr3_length: 13
v_call: TRBV11-3
d_call: -
j_call: TRBJ2-7
cdr3_nt: TGTGCCAGCAGCTTATCCCCCTCCTACGAGCAGTACTTC
cdr3_aa: CASSLSPSYEQYF

clone_size: -
cdr3_length: 13
v_call: TRBV5-4
d_call: -
j_call: TRBJ2-6
cdr3_nt: TGTGCCAGCAGCCCGAAAACTAGGAACGTCCTGACTTTC
cdr3_aa: CASSPKTRNVLTF

clone_size: -
cdr3_length: 15
v_call: TRBV5-1
d_call: -
j_call: TRBJ2-7
cdr3_nt: TGCGCCAGCAGCTTACTCCGGGACGGAGCCTACGAGCAGTACTTC
cdr3_aa: CASSLLRDGAYEQYF

clone_size: -
cdr3_length: 19
v_call: TRBV19
d_call: TRBD2
j_call: TRBJ2-1
cdr3_nt: TGTGCCAGTAGGGGAGGGGGACTAGCGGGAGGGAGCTCCTACAATGAGCAGTTCTTC
cdr3_aa: CASRGGGLAGGSSYNEQFF

clone_size: -
cdr3_length: 13
v_call: TRBV5-1
d_call: TRBD1
j_call: TRBJ1-5
cdr3_nt: TGCGCCAGCAGACTCGACAGGGGACAGCCCCAGCATTTT
cdr3_aa: CASRLDRGQPQHF

clone_size: -
cdr3_length: 12
v_call: TRBV30
d_call: TRBD1
j_call: TRBJ1-2
cdr3_nt: TGTGCCTGGAGTCAGGGGGCCAATGGCTACACCTTC
cdr3_aa: CAWSQGANGYTF

clone_size: few
cdr3_length: 13
v_call: TRBV10-3
d_call: -
j_call: TRBJ1-1
cdr3_nt: TGTGCCATCAGGGTAACAGGGAACACTGAAGCTTTCTTT
cdr3_aa: CAIRVTGNTEAFF

clone_size: -
cdr3_length: 13
v_call: TRBV28
d_call: TRBD1
j_call: TRBJ1-2
cdr3_nt: TGTGCCAGCAGAAGGACAGGGGAGGATGGCTACACCTTC
cdr3_aa: CASRRTGEDGYTF

clone_size: few
cdr3_length: 13
v_call: TRBV29-1
d_call: -
j_call: TRBJ2-1
cdr3_nt: TGCAGCGTTATTCATAAGGGTTTCCATGAGCAGTTCTTC
cdr3_aa: CSVIHKGFHEQFF

clone_size: -
cdr3_length: 16
v_call: TRBV5-1
d_call: -
j_call: TRBJ1-3
cdr3_nt: TGCGCCAGCAGCTTGACCGATTCCTACTCTGGAAACACCATATATTTT
cdr3_aa: CASSLTDSYSGNTIYF